The 18 T cell receptor beta chains below all came from one sample that was sequenced in a study of blood T cell repertoires in COVID-19. Here immunoSEQ multiplex PCR was the method, and the copy in TCRdb shows in-frame clones only, minus some. The sample gives under 150,000 clones, 76% of which show up once; approximately 4.5% is in the top ten. Source material: peripheral blood. These TCRs come from a woman at least 80 years old with active or convalescent COVID-19.

The CDR3 loop reads CASSLTSGGGSYNEQFF. The CDR3 DNA sequence: TGTGCCAGCTCACTTACTAGCGGGGGGGGTTCCTACAATGAGCAGTTCTTC. The V gene is TRBV18, the J gene TRBJ2-1; the match to TRBD2 covers 13 bases. Per germline, CDR1 KGHSH and CDR2 LQKENI. The CDR3 is 17 amino acids. V trimming: 4 bases; J trimming: 1 base; junction bases outside the gene matches: 4.

This rearrangement joins TRBV4-1 to TRBJ1-2, with TRBD1 matching 11 bases. The CDR3 length is 17 residues. The J segment lost 1 base and the V segment lost 2 bases, leaving 6 bases of the junction unmatched. CDR1 and CDR2 from the germline V gene are MGHRA and YSYEKL. The CDR3 here is CASSQPGQGVLNYGYTF. In DNA, the CDR3 is TGCGCCAGCAGCCAACCGGGACAGGGGGTCCTTAACTATGGCTACACCTTC.

The chain uses TRBV7-2 and TRBJ1-6, with D tentatively TRBD1 (5 bases). From germline, CDR1 is SGHTA and CDR2 FQGNSA. The CDR3 has 15 residues. V was trimmed by 2 bases and J by 9 bases, leaving 14 bases between them. CDR3 loop: CASSLPGPGGSPLHF. CDR3 sequence (DNA): TGTGCCAGCAGCTTACCAGGCCCCGGGGGTTCACCCCTCCACTTT.

J is TRBJ2-3 and V is TRBV3-1 (or the pseudogene TRBV3-2), with D uncertain. Per the germline V gene, CDR1 is LGHDT and CDR2 is YNNKEL (reference sequence). The CDR3 has 16 amino acids. V lost 3 bases and J lost 8, with 21 bases in between. CDR3 residues: CASSHFGTASQRTQYF. As DNA, the CDR3 is TGTGCCAGCAGCCATTTCGGCACCGCCAGCCAGCGTACGCAGTATTTT.

This sequence joins TRBV19 and TRBJ2-5; TRBD2 matches at 7 bases. Germline V gene lookup returns CDR1 LNHDA and CDR2 SQIVND (reference sequence). There are 14 residues in the CDR3. After removal of 1 base from V and 2 bases from J, the junction contained 1 base not matched to a gene. The CDR3 region has the DNA TGTGCCAGTAGTATAGGGGGGGGACAAGAGACCCAGTACTTC. The encoded protein is CASSIGGGQETQYF. Variable domain in full (rest from reference TRBV19 and TRBJ2-5): DGGITQSPKYLFRKEGQNVTLSCEQNLNHDAMYWYRQDPGQGLRLIYYSQIVNDFQKGDIAEGYSVSREKKESFPLTVTSAQKNPTAFYLCASSIGGGQETQYFGPGTRLLVL.

This sequence joins TRBV18 and TRBJ1-5; D perhaps matches TRBD1 (6 bases). Germline CDR1 and CDR2: KGHSH and LQKENI. V lost 3 bases to trimming and J lost 6 bases, with 15 bases between them. This CDR3 spans 15 amino acids. CDR3 bases: TGTGCCAGCTCACCCCGACAGGCGAAGGGTCAGCCCCAGCATTTT. This sequence encodes CASSPRQAKGQPQHF.

The chain is built from TRBV30 and TRBJ2-1, with D possibly being TRBD2 (6 bases). Trimming took 2 bases from V and 6 from J, leaving 23 bases between them. CDR1 and CDR2 from the germline V gene are GTSNPN and SVGIG (reference sequence). CDR3 length: 17 residues. In DNA form, the CDR3 reads TGTGCCTGGAGTTATCCTTCAGCGGGTACTGTGCGCAATGAGCAGTTCTTC. It codes for CAWSYPSAGTVRNEQFF.

The V gene is TRBV6-5, the J gene TRBJ1-1; 10 nucleotides line up with TRBD1. V lost 5 bases, J lost 5 bases, and 2 bases stayed unmatched. This CDR3 is 13 amino acids long. CDR1 is MNHEY, CDR2 SVGAGI, per germline. The CDR3: CASSQDRGTEAFF. CDR3 DNA: TGTGCCAGCAGTCAGGACAGGGGGACTGAAGCTTTCTTT.

This clone was seen a handful of times. V gene TRBV2 combines with J gene TRBJ2-3; TRBD2 matches at 7 bases. V gave up 7 bases and J gave up 2 bases; unmatched junction bases: 9. The germline CDR1 and CDR2 sequences are SNHLY and FYNNEI. There are 15 residues in the CDR3. The CDR3 DNA follows: TGTGCCAGCAAGGTGGGACTAACGTACACAGATACGCAGTATTTT. Translated, it gives CASKVGLTYTDTQYF. Together with reference TRBV2 and TRBJ2-3, the CDR3 gives the full variable domain: EPEVTQTPSHQVTQMGQEVILRCVPISNHLYFYWYRQILGQKVEFLVSFYNNEISEKSEIFDDQFSVERPDGSNFTLKIRSTKLEDSAMYFCASKVGLTYTDTQYFGPGTRLTVL.

The chain has TRBV9 and TRBJ1-2, with 11 positions matching TRBD1. The CDR3 length is 16 residues. V shed 0 bases and J 8 bases; nucleotides not matched to a gene: 9. Germline V lookup: CDR1 SGDLS, CDR2 YYNGEE. The CDR3 sequence is CASSVGGTGQGAGYTF. The CDR3, as DNA: TGTGCCAGCAGCGTAGGAGGAACCGGACAGGGGGCCGGCTACACCTTC.

The chain combines TRBV27 with TRBJ2-1; D might be TRBD2 (5 bases). The germline V gene encodes CDR1 MNHEY and CDR2 SMNVEV (reference sequence). V gave up 8 bases and J gave up 0 bases, with 17 bases separating them. The CDR3 extends over 16 amino acids. The CDR3, as DNA: TGTGCCAGCGGCGGGTGGAAATCGAGCTCCTACAATGAGCAGTTCTTC. Protein sequence: CASGGWKSSSYNEQFF.

V gene TRBV7-9 combines with J gene TRBJ2-1; 7 bases are shared with TRBD2. This CDR3 is built from 14 residues. With V trimmed by 10 bases and J by 0 bases, 6 bases remained unmatched. Germline CDR1 reads SEHNR; CDR2 reads FQNEAQ (reference sequence). The CDR3 here is CATGGGSSYNEQFF. CDR3 DNA: TGTGCCACCGGAGGCGGGAGCTCCTACAATGAGCAGTTCTTC.

The chain recombines TRBV9 with TRBJ1-6; perhaps TRBD1 as D (6 bases). The V end was cut by 3 bases, the J end by 7 bases, with 14 bases between. The CDR3 is made up of 15 amino acids. CDR1 SGDLS and CDR2 YYNGEE come from the germline V gene. The CDR3 loop reads CASSGRDTSNSPLHF. The CDR3 DNA reads TGTGCCAGCAGCGGCCGGGACACCTCAAATTCACCCCTCCACTTT.

CDR3 amino acids: CASSRDSSYGYTF. The DNA of the CDR3 is TGTGCCAGCAGCCGGGACTCCAGCTATGGCTACACCTTC. V and J are TRBV2 and TRBJ1-2, with TRBD1 as a possible D gene (5 bases). CDR3 length: 13 amino acids. V lost 6 bases and J lost 4, with 12 bases in between. Germline CDR1 SNHLY, CDR2 FYNNEI. Supplemented by reference TRBV2 and TRBJ1-2, the full variable domain reads EPEVTQTPSHQVTQMGQEVILRCVPISNHLYFYWYRQILGQKVEFLVSFYNNEISEKSEIFDDQFSVERPDGSNFTLKIRSTKLEDSAMYFCASSRDSSYGYTFGSGTRLTVV.

V is TRBV13 and J is TRBJ2-7; a weak D match, TRBD1 (5 bases). The CDR3 has 16 residues. Between the trimmed V and J ends, which lost 2 bases and 6 bases, there was a span of 20 bases. The germline V gene has CDR1 PRHDT and CDR2 FYEKMQ (reference sequence). CDR3 protein: CASSLLPAGSSVEQYF. Written as DNA, the CDR3 is TGTGCCAGCAGCTTACTGCCCGCAGGGTCTTCCGTCGAGCAGTACTTC. Full variable domain (remainder filled in from reference TRBV13 and TRBJ2-7): AAGVIQSPRHLIKEKRETATLKCYPIPRHDTVYWYQQGPGQDPQFLISFYEKMQSDKGSIPDRFSAQQFSDYHSELNMSSLELGDSALYFCASSLLPAGSSVEQYFGPGTRLTVT.

V usage is TRBV6-2 or TRBV6-3 and J usage is TRBJ2-5; D is ambiguous. The length of the CDR3 is 12 residues. Per the germline V gene, CDR1 is MNHEY and CDR2 is SVGEGT. V dropped 5 bases and J dropped 2 bases, with 6 bases sitting between them. The CDR3 protein is CASSNSQETQYF. In nucleotides, the CDR3 is TGTGCCAGCAGTAACAGTCAAGAGACCCAGTACTTC.

The J gene is TRBJ2-7, the V gene TRBV7-2; 12 bases are shared with TRBD1. The length of the CDR3 is 14 residues. Germline values: CDR1 SGHTA, CDR2 FQGNSA. The junction had 4 bases not matched to a gene; V was cut back by 5 bases and J by 5 bases. The CDR3 DNA is TGTGCCAGCAGCGGGGACAGGGGGCGAAACGAGCAGTACTTC. Encoded protein: CASSGDRGRNEQYF.

The chain has TRBV9 and TRBJ2-3; TRBD2 agrees at 8 bases. The V and J ends lost 3 bases and 9 bases, in that order; junction bases with no gene match: 12. Germline CDR1 is SGDLS and CDR2 is YYNGEE. The CDR3 totals 15 residues. Here the CDR3 DNA reads TGTGCCAGCAGCGCCCCCCGGGGGGGGCCGGGGACGCAGTATTTT. Protein product: CASSAPRGGPGTQYF.